This passage covers 7 T cell receptor beta chains from one sample sequenced in a study of post-analysis software for immune sequencing data. Study results and caveats: TRBV5-6, TRBV5-1 and TRBV20-1 belonged to a set of roughly 5 TRBV segments that were more frequent in patients than controls.

Antigens of these TCRs are unknown. Each TCR beta cDNA library carried unique molecular identifiers. In TCRdb, the PCR reads were re-called with MiXCR into one record per CDR3 protein. The table lists about 540,000 distinct CDR3 sequences, around 34% of them singletons. Sequencing was carried out using blood. The receptor set was obtained from a girl aged 2-17 years with multiple sclerosis.

The J gene is TRBJ1-1, the V gene TRBV6-6, with D unclear. The V end lost 6 bases, the J end lost 5 bases, and 16 bases lay between the germline ends. Germline V gene lookup returns CDR1 MNHNY and CDR2 SVGAGI (reference sequence). This CDR3 is 14 amino acids long. CDR3 in amino acids: CASSYEPGWTEAFF. The CDR3 DNA follows: TGTGCCAGCAGCTACGAACCGGGTTGGACTGAAGCTTTCTTT.

This chain connects TRBV24-1 to TRBJ2-1, with D possibly TRBD2 on 5 matching bases. V lost 5 bases to trimming and J lost 5 bases, with 12 bases between them. There are 14 residues in the CDR3. Germline-derived CDR1 and CDR2 are KGHDR and SFDVKD. The CDR3 spells CATSVSGKNNEQFF. In DNA, the CDR3 is TGTGCCACCAGTGTGTCGGGGAAGAACAATGAGCAGTTCTTC.

Ten or more counts support this clonotype. The CDR3 DNA is TGTGCCAGCAGCCAAGCCGGGGGCCAAGAGACCCAGTACTTC. Translation gives CASSQAGGQETQYF. The rearrangement links TRBV3-1 to TRBJ2-5; TRBD2 is a possible D gene (6 bases). V was shortened by 1 base and J by 1 base, with 7 bases between the two germline ends. CDR1 is LGHDT and CDR2 is YNNKEL in the germline V gene (reference sequence). The CDR3 totals 14 residues.

V and J are TRBV20-1 and TRBJ1-1; 8 nucleotides align to TRBD1. Looked up from germline, CDR1 is DFQATT and CDR2 is SNEGSKA (reference sequence). The V gene end was trimmed by 6 bases and the J gene end by 3 bases; junction bases not matched to a gene: 12. This CDR3 is 15 amino acids long. The CDR3, as DNA: TGCAGTGCGCCACCTCAGGGGGCGTTTGACACTGAAGCTTTCTTT. It codes for CSAPPQGAFDTEAFF.

The chain joins TRBV10-3 to TRBJ2-1; 8 nucleotides align to TRBD1. Germline lookup yields CDR1 ENHRY and CDR2 SYGVKD. The V segment lost 8 bases and the J segment 7 bases; nucleotides outside the gene matches: 7. CDR3 length equals 13 residues. DNA of the CDR3: TGTGCCATCGGGGGACAGGCTAGAAATGAGCAGTTCTTC. Translated, it gives CAIGGQARNEQFF.

DNA for the CDR3: TGTGCCACCAGCAGAGACCCAGGCGGCTACAATGAGCAGTTCTTC. Translating gives CATSRDPGGYNEQFF. V usage is TRBV15 and J usage is TRBJ2-1; D is unclear. V shed 0 bases and J shed 3 bases, with 9 bases lying between them. CDR1 and CDR2 (germline): LNHNV, YYDKDF (reference sequence). The CDR3 runs to 15 residues.

This clonotype has just a few counts. V gene TRBV7-9 combines with J gene TRBJ2-1; maybe TRBD2 (5 bases). Germline values: CDR1 SEHNR, CDR2 FQNEAQ (reference sequence). Trimming left V 4 bases short and J 4 bases short, with 14 bases between. CDR3 length: 15 amino acids. DNA for the CDR3: TGTGCCAGCAGCTCAAACCGGGGAGTTTACAATGAGCAGTTCTTC. It translates to CASSSNRGVYNEQFF.